These 30 T cell receptor beta chains were all obtained from the same sample, sequenced in a study of shared clonotypes between healthy human individuals. Assay used: immunoSEQ multiplex PCR; TCRdb lists only in-frame clones, some missing. The sample carries 2,500,000 or so clones, 80% to 95% recorded once. The specimen was naive CD4+ T cells from PBMCs. Stated subset: CD45RA+ positively selected. These receptors were obtained from a man between 18 and 29 years old in good health. Some clones in this sample may be carry-over from other donors' samples.

This chain connects TRBV28 to TRBJ1-2, with D hard to call. CDR3 size: 14 residues. The germline gives CDR1 MDHEN, CDR2 SYDVKM. The V gene lost 6 bases and the J gene lost 4 bases, with 15 bases spanning the gap. The CDR3 protein is CASSRIQRSYGYTF. The CDR3 DNA reads as TGTGCCAGCAGCCGGATCCAGAGGAGCTATGGCTACACCTTC.

The chain uses TRBV19 and TRBJ1-2; D not certain. The ends were cut back, 3 bases at V and 4 bases at J, with 15 bases in the middle. The CDR3 sequence is 15 residues long. The V gene's germline CDR1 is LNHDA and CDR2 SQIVND (reference sequence). CDR3: CASSMSRARGYGYTF. CDR3 in DNA: TGTGCCAGTAGTATGTCCCGAGCTCGTGGCTATGGCTACACCTTC.

The rearrangement links TRBV5-1 to TRBJ1-1, with 11 bases lining up with TRBD1. J was trimmed by 5 bases and V by 0 bases; bases with no gene match: 9. CDR1 and CDR2 from the germline V gene are SGHRS and YFSETQ. The CDR3 is 17 residues long. CDR3 sequence (DNA): TGCGCCAGCAGCTTGGGTGGCTTCGGGACAGGGGGAACTGAAGCTTTCTTT. It specifies CASSLGGFGTGGTEAFF.

The rearrangement links TRBV6-5 to TRBJ1-5; TRBD1 agrees at 8 bases. The trim removed 6 bases at V and 4 bases at J, leaving 5 bases unmatched. CDR1 is MNHEY and CDR2 is SVGAGI in the germline V gene. The CDR3 has 14 residues. Here the CDR3 reads CASSRTGMNQPQHF. In nucleotides, the CDR3 is TGTGCCAGCAGCCGGACAGGGATGAATCAGCCCCAGCATTTT.

This clone was counted only a few times. The rearrangement links TRBV19 to TRBJ1-1, with D possibly matching TRBD1 (5 bases). This CDR3 has 14 residues. Trimming took 6 bases from V and 3 from J, leaving 14 bases between them. Germline lookup yields CDR1 LNHDA and CDR2 SQIVND (reference sequence). In nucleotides, the CDR3 is TGTGCCAGTAGCATGATCAGGGATTACACTGAAGCTTTCTTT. This gives the protein CASSMIRDYTEAFF.

This sequence joins TRBV6-6 and TRBJ2-5, with TRBD2 matching 7 bases. CDR3 length equals 13 residues. Per the germline V gene, CDR1 is MNHNY and CDR2 is SVGAGI (reference sequence). Losses at the gene ends were 6 bases for V and 0 bases for J; bases not matched to a gene: 1. The CDR3 here is CASRGGYQETQYF. CDR3 in DNA: TGTGCCAGCAGGGGGGGGTACCAAGAGACCCAGTACTTC.

The CDR3 sequence: CASSVGGGGNEQFF. The CDR3 DNA is TGTGCCAGCAGTGTAGGGGGAGGCGGCAATGAGCAGTTCTTC. This sequence joins TRBV2 and TRBJ2-1, with D perhaps assigned TRBD1 or TRBD2 (6 bases each). Trimming took off 4 bases at V and 6 bases at J, with 13 bases between the two ends. The CDR3 consists of 14 residues. From germline, CDR1 is SNHLY and CDR2 FYNNEI.

The chain couples TRBV28 to TRBJ1-3; 9 nucleotides match TRBD1. CDR3 size: 17 residues. Germline V lookup: CDR1 MDHEN, CDR2 SYDVKM. J lost 0 bases, V lost 6 bases, and 9 bases had no gene match. The CDR3 DNA is TGTGCCAGCAGACGAACCGGGACAGGGTTCTCTGGAAACACCATATATTTT. It encodes CASRRTGTGFSGNTIYF.

The genes are TRBV5-4 and TRBJ2-3; 7 bases match TRBD1. With V trimmed by 2 bases and J by 2 bases, 5 bases remained unmatched. Germline V CDR1 and CDR2: SGHNT, YYREEE (reference sequence). The CDR3 totals 15 residues. The CDR3 DNA sequence: TGTGCCAGCAGCTTTCGGGACAGAAACACAGATACGCAGTATTTT. This sequence encodes CASSFRDRNTDTQYF.

V usage is TRBV28 and J usage is TRBJ1-2; D call uncertain. V was shortened by 5 bases and J by 8 bases, with 18 bases between the two germline ends. CDR3 size: 14 residues. CDR1 and CDR2 (germline): MDHEN, SYDVKM. The CDR3 region has the DNA TGTGCCAGCAGTCCCACCGGGAATGATTCGGGCTACACCTTC. Its protein is CASSPTGNDSGYTF.

The chain joins TRBV30 to TRBJ1-1, with TRBD1 as a possible D gene (6 bases). This CDR3 is 14 amino acids long. Trimming pared 1 base from V and 4 bases from J, leaving 13 bases between. CDR1 and CDR2 (germline): GTSNPN, SVGIG (reference sequence). The CDR3 protein is CAWSAYRAGTEAFF. CDR3 sequence (DNA): TGTGCCTGGAGTGCCTACAGGGCGGGCACTGAAGCTTTCTTT.

The V gene is TRBV6-5, the J gene TRBJ1-4, with 8 nucleotides matching TRBD1. This CDR3 has 15 amino acids. The J segment lost 8 bases and the V segment lost 6 bases, leaving 11 bases of the junction unmatched. Per germline, CDR1 MNHEY and CDR2 SVGAGI. Here the CDR3 reads CASRLDGQGMEKLFF. The CDR3 bases are TGTGCCAGCAGACTAGACGGACAGGGAATGGAAAAACTGTTTTTT.

V is TRBV6-5 and J is TRBJ2-1, with 10 bases aligning to TRBD1. The V gene's germline CDR1 is MNHEY and CDR2 SVGAGI. Germline trimming cut 0 bases from V and 9 bases from J; bases unmatched to any gene: 8. The CDR3 runs to 16 residues. The CDR3 DNA follows: TGTGCCAGCAGTTACTCGAGACAGGGGGCGCAGCGTGAGCAGTTCTTC. Translated: CASSYSRQGAQREQFF.

The rearrangement joins TRBV2 to TRBJ2-3; tentatively, D is TRBD2 (6 bases). The V gene lost 6 bases and the J gene lost 4 bases, with 17 bases spanning the gap. The CDR3 is made up of 15 amino acids. CDR1 is SNHLY and CDR2 is FYNNEI in the germline V gene. The CDR3 here is CASSRGRTGADTQYF. The CDR3 DNA reads as TGTGCCAGCAGCCGTGGACGAACGGGGGCAGATACGCAGTATTTT.

The CDR3 DNA reads as TGCGCCAGCGGGGTCCCAGGGATAGGCTACGAGCAGTACTTC. It yields the protein CASGVPGIGYEQYF. V usage is TRBV4-1 and J usage is TRBJ2-7; TRBD1 might be the D (5 bases). The CDR3 is 14 residues long. Trimming removed 8 bases at V and 3 bases at J, with 17 bases between. Germline V gene lookup returns CDR1 MGHRA and CDR2 YSYEKL.

V is TRBV9 and J is TRBJ2-2; D is perhaps TRBD1 or TRBD2 (5 bases each). This CDR3 comprises 16 residues. In germline, CDR1 is SGDLS, CDR2 YYNGEE. V lost 3 bases and J lost 6, with 18 bases in between. The CDR3: CASSASGLGAPGELFF. In DNA, the CDR3 is TGTGCCAGCAGCGCATCGGGCCTCGGGGCCCCCGGGGAGCTGTTTTTT.

The rearrangement joins TRBV9 to TRBJ2-3; D might be TRBD2 (5 bases). This CDR3 is built from 13 residues. V was pared by 2 bases and J by 3 bases, with 7 bases between. Germline CDR1 and CDR2: SGDLS and YYNGEE. In DNA form, the CDR3 reads TGTGCCAGCAGCGTTAAGCGGACAGATACGCAGTATTTT. It translates to CASSVKRTDTQYF.

The chain joins TRBV7-3 to TRBJ1-3, with D unresolved. From germline, CDR1 is SGHTA and CDR2 FQGTGA. This CDR3 contains 16 residues. Trimming removed 2 bases from V and 1 base from J, with 12 bases in between. CDR3 bases: TGTGCCAGCAGCTTACGGGGTGTTGGTTCTGGAAACACCATATATTTT. It encodes CASSLRGVGSGNTIYF.

The V gene is TRBV7-3, the J gene TRBJ2-3, with 8 positions matching TRBD1. This CDR3 has 16 residues. Trimming at V came to 5 bases and at J to 0 bases, leaving 7 bases not matched to a gene. Germline CDR1 SGHTA, CDR2 FQGTGA. CDR3 sequence (DNA): TGTGCCAGCAGCCTTCGGACAGGGCGGAGCACAGATACGCAGTATTTT. Translating it yields CASSLRTGRSTDTQYF.

V is TRBV5-1 and J is TRBJ1-1; maybe TRBD1 (5 bases). The V and J ends lost 0 bases and 4 bases respectively, with 13 bases between them. This CDR3 has 15 residues. CDR1 is SGHRS, CDR2 YFSETQ, per germline. The CDR3 loop reads CASSLAGGMATEAFF. In DNA form, the CDR3 reads TGCGCCAGCAGCTTGGCCGGGGGAATGGCCACTGAAGCTTTCTTT.

The rearrangement links TRBV5-1 to TRBJ2-3; D may be TRBD1 (5 bases). Looked up from germline, CDR1 is SGHRS and CDR2 is YFSETQ. Trimming pared 4 bases from V and 1 base from J, leaving 13 bases between. CDR3 size: 15 residues. Written as DNA, the CDR3 is TGCGCCAGCAGCCCTGTGGCAGGGCGCACAGATACGCAGTATTTT. This encodes CASSPVAGRTDTQYF.

In DNA form, the CDR3 reads TGTGCCAGCAGGATAACAGGGGGCAGGCCTGAAGCTTTCTTT. Protein sequence: CASRITGGRPEAFF. The genes are TRBV6-4 and TRBJ1-1; 9 bases are a match to TRBD1. V trimming: 6 bases; J trimming: 6 bases; junction bases outside the gene matches: 8. Germline V gives CDR1 MRHNA, CDR2 SNTAGT. The CDR3 sequence is 14 residues long.

This chain joins TRBV19 and TRBJ2-7; 9 bases fit TRBD1. The CDR3 contains 15 residues. CDR1 is LNHDA, CDR2 SQIVND, per germline (reference sequence). V trimming: 4 bases; J trimming: 2 bases; junction bases outside the gene matches: 6. The CDR3 region has the DNA TGTGCCAGTAGTAACCCGGGACAGGGTACCTACGAGCAGTACTTC. As protein: CASSNPGQGTYEQYF.

The rearrangement joins TRBV10-3 to TRBJ2-7; possibly TRBD1 for D (5 bases). The CDR3 length is 12 residues. The ends were cut back, 8 bases at V and 0 bases at J, with 8 bases in the middle. Germline V lookup: CDR1 ENHRY, CDR2 SYGVKD. CDR3 in amino acids: CAIRTLSYEQYF. The CDR3 region has the DNA TGTGCCATCCGGACACTCTCCTACGAGCAGTACTTC.

The gene calls are TRBV5-1 and TRBJ1-1, with 7 bases that match TRBD1. With V trimmed by 2 bases and J by 4 bases, 8 bases remained unmatched. There are 15 residues in the CDR3. Germline assignment: CDR1 SGHRS and CDR2 YFSETQ. CDR3 coding DNA: TGCGCCAGCAGCTTCTCACAGGGGCTCGGCACTGAAGCTTTCTTT. Amino acids: CASSFSQGLGTEAFF.

Of note for this clone: Sequence at one end of the junction differs from germline and may be a read error. The rearrangement joins TRBV11-3 to TRBJ2-1, with 9 bases that match TRBD2. The CDR3 is 16 residues long. Germline-derived CDR1 and CDR2 are SGHNT and YENEEA. CDR3 DNA sequence: TGTGCCAGCAGCACCCTAGGACTAGCGTCCTCCAATGAGCAGTTCTTC. This encodes CASSTLGLASSNEQFF.

A single count supports this clone. DNA of the CDR3: TGTGTCAGAAGCTGGGTTCTGCGCAATCAGCCCCAGCATTTT. This sequence encodes CVRSWVLRNQPQHF. The chain combines TRBV7-5 with TRBJ1-5. TRBV7-5 is listed as a pseudogene. The CDR3 has 14 residues.

This clone occurred once. The V gene is TRBV12-5, the J gene TRBJ2-2, with 7 bases matching TRBD1. Losses at the gene ends were 1 base for V and 0 bases for J; bases not matched to a gene: 2. The CDR3 is 16 residues long. Germline CDR1 and CDR2: LGHNT and FRNRAP. The DNA for the CDR3 is TGTGCTAGTGGTTTGGGAGGGACAGCGAACACCGGGGAGCTGTTTTTT. Protein product: CASGLGGTANTGELFF. Using reference TRBV12-5 and TRBJ2-2 for the parts outside the CDR3, the full variable domain is DARVTQTPRHKVTEMGQEVTMRCQPILGHNTVFWYRQTMMQGLELLAYFRNRAPLDDSGMPKDRFSAEMPDATLATLKIQPSEPRDSAVYFCASGLGGTANTGELFFGEGSRLTVL.

The chain employs TRBV28 and TRBJ1-4; 8 bases match TRBD1. With 7 bases clipped from V and 6 bases from J, the junction kept 7 bases outside the gene matches. CDR1 is MDHEN and CDR2 is SYDVKM in the germline V gene. This CDR3 is built from 14 residues. CDR3 protein: CASNAPGQDEKLFF. The CDR3 bases are TGTGCCAGCAACGCCCCGGGACAGGATGAAAAACTGTTTTTT.

The gene calls are TRBV9 and TRBJ1-2; TRBD1 agrees at 10 bases. CDR3 size: 18 residues. The V gene's germline CDR1 is SGDLS and CDR2 YYNGEE. The ends lost 0 bases at V and 0 bases at J; junction bases unmatched: 8. The CDR3 loop reads CASSVAGDRGPANYGYTF. The DNA for the CDR3 is TGTGCCAGCAGCGTAGCTGGGGACAGGGGACCAGCTAACTATGGCTACACCTTC.